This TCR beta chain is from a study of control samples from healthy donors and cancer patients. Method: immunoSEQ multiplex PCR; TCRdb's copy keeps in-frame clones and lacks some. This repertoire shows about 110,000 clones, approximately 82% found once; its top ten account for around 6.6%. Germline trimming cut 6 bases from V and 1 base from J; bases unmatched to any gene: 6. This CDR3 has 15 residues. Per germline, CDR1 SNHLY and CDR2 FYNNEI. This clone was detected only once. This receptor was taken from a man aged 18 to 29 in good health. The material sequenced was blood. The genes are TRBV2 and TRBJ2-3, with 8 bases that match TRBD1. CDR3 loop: CASSPQGAGTDTQYF. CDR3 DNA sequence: TGTGCCAGCAGCCCCCAGGGGGCAGGCACAGATACGCAGTATTTT.